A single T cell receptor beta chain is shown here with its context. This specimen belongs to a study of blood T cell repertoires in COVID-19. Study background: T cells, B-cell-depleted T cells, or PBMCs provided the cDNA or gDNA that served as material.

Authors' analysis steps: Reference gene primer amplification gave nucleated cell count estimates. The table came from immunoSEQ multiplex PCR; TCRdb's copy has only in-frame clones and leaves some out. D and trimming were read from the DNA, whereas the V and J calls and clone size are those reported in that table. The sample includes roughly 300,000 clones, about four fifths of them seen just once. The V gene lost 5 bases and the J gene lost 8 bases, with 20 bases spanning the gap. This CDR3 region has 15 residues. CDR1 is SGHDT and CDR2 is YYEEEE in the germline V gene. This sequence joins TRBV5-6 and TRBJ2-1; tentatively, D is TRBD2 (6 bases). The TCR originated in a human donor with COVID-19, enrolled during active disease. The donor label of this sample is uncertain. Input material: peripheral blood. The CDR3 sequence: CASSKQRAWSDEQFF. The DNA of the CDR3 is TGTGCCAGCAGTAAGCAGCGGGCGTGGTCCGATGAGCAGTTCTTC.